Shown below are 26 T cell receptor beta chains from a single sample sequenced in a study of breast tumors, draining lymph nodes, adjacent tissues. TCRdb re-called the multiplex PCR reads with MiXCR, one entry per CDR3 protein. The table shows tens of thousands of distinct CDR3 sequences, with 25% to 35% occurring only once. Samples came from axillary lymph nodes draining the breast cancer. The sequenced material came from axillary lymph node tissue. These receptors all come from a female donor with breast cancer. Some clones in this sample may be carry-over from other donors' samples.

This clonotype was counted between two and nine times. Since a much larger clone is just one base distant, this may be a read error. The chain employs TRBV9 and TRBJ2-1, with TRBD2 matching over 8 bases. The CDR3 extends over 16 amino acids. The V gene's germline CDR1 is SGDLS and CDR2 YYNGEE. The CDR3: CASSAGGIGPKNAQFF. The CDR3 nucleotides are TGTGCCAGCAGCGCGGGGGGGATTGGGCCCAAGAATGCGCAGTTCTTC.

This clonotype was counted many times. The CDR3 DNA sequence: TGTGCCAGCAGTTTCGTCGGCTACGAGCAGTACTTC. Amino acid sequence: CASSFVGYEQYF. The rearrangement joins TRBV12-3 or TRBV12-4 to TRBJ2-7; D remains unclear. The V gene lost 3 bases and the J gene lost 3 bases, with 6 bases spanning the gap. The CDR3 is 12 residues long.

Ten or more counts support this clonotype. The chain couples TRBV20-1 to TRBJ1-4; possible D gene TRBD1, 6 bases. Trimming took 5 bases from V and 5 from J, leaving 9 bases between them. In germline, CDR1 is DFQATT, CDR2 SNEGSKA (reference sequence). There are 12 residues in the CDR3. The CDR3: CSAQGRNEKLFF. DNA of the CDR3: TGCAGTGCTCAGGGGCGGAATGAAAAACTGTTTTTT.

This clonotype was seen many times. The rearrangement joins TRBV5-1 to TRBJ2-3; D call uncertain. The ends were cut back, 0 bases at V and 0 bases at J, with 5 bases in the middle. CDR3 length equals 14 residues. Germline assignment: CDR1 SGHRS and CDR2 YFSETQ. CDR3 loop: CASSLEDSTDTQYF. For the CDR3, the DNA is TGCGCCAGCAGCTTGGAGGATAGCACAGATACGCAGTATTTT.

This clonotype was found many times. The chain has TRBV19 and TRBJ1-3; the match to TRBD1 covers 10 bases. V was clipped by 9 bases and J by 6 bases; unmatched bases: 11. Germline V gives CDR1 LNHDA, CDR2 SQIVND (reference sequence). There are 15 residues in the CDR3. CDR3 sequence: CASQPGQGLKNTIYF. The CDR3 region has the DNA TGTGCCAGCCAACCGGGACAGGGGCTAAAAAACACCATATATTTT.

The V gene is TRBV19, the J gene TRBJ1-3; unclear D gene. This CDR3 is 15 amino acids long. Between the trimmed V and J ends, which lost 3 bases and 8 bases, there was a span of 17 bases. Germline V CDR1 and CDR2: LNHDA, SQIVND (reference sequence). The CDR3 is CASSMNVNYGYTIYF. The CDR3 DNA reads TGTGCCAGTAGTATGAACGTTAACTATGGCTACACCATATATTTT.

This clonotype was observed at least ten times. V gene TRBV27 combines with J gene TRBJ2-2, with D unclear. This CDR3 has 14 residues. Deletions cut 2 bases from V and 6 bases from J, with 10 bases between. Looked up from germline, CDR1 is MNHEY and CDR2 is SMNVEV (reference sequence). CDR3 loop: CASSLGGLSGELFF. The CDR3 DNA reads as TGTGCCAGCAGTTTAGGTGGGCTATCCGGGGAGCTGTTTTTT.

This clonotype has ten or more counts. The chain recombines TRBV7-8 with TRBJ2-7; 8 bases match TRBD2. Trimming took 1 base from V and 0 from J; bases not matched to a gene: 8. From germline, CDR1 is SGHVS and CDR2 FQNEAQ. The CDR3 runs to 17 residues. CDR3 DNA sequence: TGTGCCAGCAGCTTAGTGACGGGGGGGATCAGCTCCTACGAGCAGTACTTC. It translates to CASSLVTGGISSYEQYF.

This clonotype has ten or more counts. The genes are TRBV18 and TRBJ1-6; 8 bases align to TRBD1. J gave up 5 bases and V 7 bases, and 7 bases lay outside the gene matches. CDR1 is KGHSH and CDR2 is LQKENI in the germline V gene. This CDR3 region has 15 residues. CDR3 amino acids: CASCVTGDNNSPLHF. The CDR3 bases are TGTGCCAGCTGTGTGACAGGGGACAATAATTCACCCCTCCACTTT.

V gene TRBV19 combines with J gene TRBJ1-2; maybe TRBD1 (5 bases). CDR3 length: 15 residues. Trimming took 7 bases from V and 3 from J, leaving 18 bases between them. Germline V gives CDR1 LNHDA, CDR2 SQIVND (reference sequence). DNA of the CDR3: TGTGCCAGTAACCCCCGGCAGGGAAGAGACTATGGCTACACCTTC. Translation: CASNPRQGRDYGYTF.

This clonotype has at least ten counts. The chain links TRBV11-2 to TRBJ1-2; D is uncertain. Germline assignment: CDR1 SGHAT and CDR2 FQNNGV. The CDR3 runs 16 residues. V lost 0 bases to trimming and J lost 7 bases, with 18 bases between them. Here the CDR3 reads CASSLDLGGSLGGYTF. The CDR3 DNA reads TGTGCCAGCAGCTTAGATCTGGGCGGATCTCTGGGTGGCTACACCTTC.

This clonotype has a count of ten or more. At one end, the junction sequence differs from germline, possibly due to a read error. The chain recombines TRBV30 with TRBJ1-2, with a tentative D call TRBD1 (6 bases). The CDR3 is made up of 12 amino acids. In germline, CDR1 is GTSNPN, CDR2 SVGIG (reference sequence). This CDR3 reads CAGSLIQGKDTF. The CDR3, as DNA: TGTGCCGGGAGCCTTATTCAGGGGAAAGACACCTTC.

This clonotype has a count of ten or more. The V and J genes are TRBV11-2 and TRBJ2-3; 9 bases map to TRBD1. The CDR3 extends over 14 amino acids. V was clipped by 5 bases and J by 4 bases; unmatched bases: 4. In germline, CDR1 is SGHAT, CDR2 FQNNGV. The CDR3 reads CASSMTGGADTQYF. In DNA form, the CDR3 reads TGTGCCAGCAGCATGACAGGGGGGGCAGATACGCAGTATTTT. Together with reference TRBV11-2 and TRBJ2-3, the CDR3 gives the full variable domain: EAGVAQSPRYKIIEKRQSVAFWCNPISGHATLYWYQQILGQGPKLLIQFQNNGVVDDSQLPKDRFSAERLKGVDSTLKIQPAKLEDSAVYLCASSMTGGADTQYFGPGTRLTVL.

This clonotype was counted ten times or more. This chain links TRBV10-1 with TRBJ2-3; D gene unclear. The ends were cut back, 6 bases at V and 3 bases at J, with 13 bases in the middle. The CDR3 covers 14 residues. Germline V gene sequence: CDR1 WNHNN, CDR2 SYGVQD (reference sequence). CDR3 protein: CASSLLGPTDTQYF. CDR3 in DNA: TGCGCCAGCAGCCTATTAGGCCCTACAGATACGCAGTATTTT.

This clonotype was detected ten times or more. CDR3 coding DNA: TGTGCCAGCAGCATAGGACTAGCGGGAGTCGAGCAGTACTTC. Translating gives CASSIGLAGVEQYF. The chain uses TRBV5-8 and TRBJ2-7, with 13 bases identical to TRBD2. This CDR3 is 14 amino acids long. Germline assignment: CDR1 SGHTS and CDR2 YDEGEE. J gave up 6 bases and V 4 bases, and 4 bases lay outside the gene matches.

V and J are TRBV11-2 and TRBJ2-7; D call uncertain. Trimming cost V 1 base and J 3 bases, with 13 bases left between them. The germline gives CDR1 SGHAT, CDR2 FQNNGV. This CDR3 is 15 amino acids long. The CDR3 protein is CASSLGVVSNYEQYF. The DNA of the CDR3 is TGTGCCAGCAGCTTAGGCGTAGTCTCTAACTACGAGCAGTACTTC.

This clonotype showed up just a few times. Possible read error: a much larger clone is one base away. This chain uses TRBV20-1 with TRBJ2-1; D may match TRBD1 or TRBD2 (5 bases each). Germline values: CDR1 DFQATT, CDR2 SNEGSKA (reference sequence). The CDR3 contains 12 residues. The CDR3 DNA sequence: TGCAGGGCAACCGGGACCCATATTGAGCCGTTCTTC. Translated: CRATGTHIEPFF.

This clonotype was seen ten or more times. The chain employs TRBV5-6 and TRBJ1-1; the match to TRBD1 covers 8 bases. The CDR3 contains 14 residues. Germline V lookup: CDR1 SGHDT, CDR2 YYEEEE. J lost 1 base, V lost 6 bases, and 5 bases had no gene match. The CDR3 is CASTKTGANTEAFF. In nucleotides, the CDR3 is TGTGCCAGCACCAAGACAGGGGCGAACACTGAAGCTTTCTTT. Full variable domain (rest looked up from reference TRBV5-6 and TRBJ1-1): DAGVTQSPTHLIKTRGQQVTLRCSPKSGHDTVSWYQQALGQGPQFIFQYYEEEERQRGNFPDRFSGHQFPNYSSELNVNALLLGDSALYLCASTKTGANTEAFFGQGTRLTVV.

A note on this clonotype: This may be a read error: a much more frequent sequence differs by one nucleotide. The CDR3 does not close with the conserved phenylalanine or tryptophan, likely indicating a read error. The chain combines TRBV5-1 with TRBJ1-1; D is ambiguous. Per germline, CDR1 SGHRS and CDR2 YFSETQ. This CDR3 is 13 amino acids long. V was pared by 4 bases and J by 4 bases, with 11 bases between. CDR3 sequence reads: CASSQDIRTEAFC. CDR3 in DNA: TGCGCCAGCAGCCAAGACATACGCACTGAAGCTTTCTGT.

This clonotype was counted a few times. The chain joins TRBV5-6 to TRBJ1-1; 10 bases are a match to TRBD1. Germline CDR1 SGHDT, CDR2 YYEEEE. Unmatched junction bases numbered 12, after V lost 4 bases and J lost 0 bases. The CDR3 extends over 18 amino acids. CDR3 bases: TGTGCCAGCAGCCTGATTGACAGGGGGCTTCGGGTGAACACTGAAGCTTTCTTT. Encoded protein: CASSLIDRGLRVNTEAFF.

This clonotype was counted at least ten times. The V gene is TRBV20-1, the J gene TRBJ2-7; D might be TRBD2 (6 bases). Germline CDR1 DFQATT, CDR2 SNEGSKA (reference sequence). This CDR3 is built from 18 residues. Trimming took off 4 bases at V and 3 bases at J, with 28 bases between the two ends. This CDR3 reads CSATSSGTNAAVLYEQYF. For the CDR3, the DNA is TGCAGTGCTACTAGTAGCGGTACTAACGCGGCCGTACTCTACGAGCAGTACTTC.

The chain employs TRBV9 and TRBJ1-6; the match to TRBD1 covers 10 bases. The germline V gene has CDR1 SGDLS and CDR2 YYNGEE. V trimming: 1 base; J trimming: 4 bases; junction bases outside the gene matches: 8. CDR3 length equals 18 residues. The CDR3 sequence is CASSVSDRGRDYNSPLHF. The DNA of the CDR3 is TGTGCCAGCAGCGTAAGTGACAGGGGGCGCGATTATAATTCACCCCTCCACTTT.

Only a few counts were recorded for this clonotype. The J gene is TRBJ2-2, the V gene TRBV11-2; D call uncertain. Per germline, CDR1 SGHAT and CDR2 FQNNGV. The CDR3 sequence is 11 residues long. The V end lost 0 bases, the J end lost 7 bases, and 0 bases lay between the germline ends. DNA of the CDR3: TGTGCCAGCAGCTTAGACGGGGAGCTGTTTTTT. Protein: CASSLDGELFF.

This clonotype appeared many times. The V call is TRBV5-1, the J call TRBJ1-5; D is undetermined. The CDR3 loop spans 14 amino acids. Germline V gene data show CDR1 as SGHRS and CDR2 as YFSETQ. The V end lost 2 bases, the J end lost 4 bases, and 10 bases lay between the germline ends. The CDR3 reads CASSFGWGNQPQHF. CDR3 in DNA: TGCGCCAGCAGCTTTGGTTGGGGTAATCAGCCCCAGCATTTT. The full variable domain, rest sourced from reference TRBV5-1 and TRBJ1-5, is KAGVTQTPRYLIKTRGQQVTLSCSPISGHRSVSWYQQTPGQGLQFLFEYFSETQRNKGNFPGRFSGRQFSNSRSEMNVSTLELGDSALYLCASSFGWGNQPQHFGDGTRLSIL.

At least ten counts were recorded for this clonotype. An end of the junction does not agree with germline; a read error may underlie this. The V call is TRBV12-3 or TRBV12-4, the J call TRBJ2-4, with D possibly called TRBD1 or TRBD2 (7 bases each). The CDR3 totals 11 residues. The CDR3 reads CASSFAGGGWF. The CDR3 nucleotides read TGTGCCAGCAGTTTCGCAGGGGGGGGGTGGTTC.

This clonotype was observed at least ten times. This chain uses TRBV20-1 with TRBJ1-5, with D perhaps TRBD1 (6 bases). The CDR3 spans 13 residues. The V end was cut by 3 bases, the J end by 6 bases, with 12 bases between. CDR1 DFQATT and CDR2 SNEGSKA come from the germline V gene (reference sequence). CDR3 nucleotide sequence: TGCAGTGCTAGGGACAGAGTTTTTCAGCCCCAGCATTTT. The encoded protein is CSARDRVFQPQHF.